The entry that follows covers one T cell receptor (beta chain) sequence. The junction had 10 bases not matched to a gene; V was cut back by 5 bases and J by 4 bases. CDR1 and CDR2 (germline): SNHLY, FYNNEI. The CDR3 spans 16 residues. The sample belongs to a study of blood T cell repertoires in COVID-19. Background on the study: Sites across the United States, Italy and Spain contributed samples from acute and convalescent COVID-19. The cDNA or gDNA used as material had been derived from T cells, B-cell-depleted T cells, or PBMCs.

Authors' data handling: Nucleated cell counts were estimated from reference gene primer amplification. Sequenced by immunoSEQ multiplex PCR; TCRdb stores in-frame clones only, minus some. V and J calls and clone size are copied from that table; D and trimming were computed from the DNA. The table includes around 270,000 clones, around 90% detected once. Material: peripheral blood. The chain carries TRBV2 and TRBJ1-3, with TRBD1 matching over 8 bases. This clonotype was obtained from a man in his fifties or sixties who had recovered from COVID-19. For the CDR3, the DNA is TGTGCCAGCAGTCCCGGGACAGGATCATTGGGAAACACCATATATTTT. Translating gives CASSPGTGSLGNTIYF. Combining the CDR3 with reference TRBV2 and TRBJ1-3 gives the whole variable domain EPEVTQTPSHQVTQMGQEVILRCVPISNHLYFYWYRQILGQKVEFLVSFYNNEISEKSEIFDDQFSVERPDGSNFTLKIRSTKLEDSAMYFCASSPGTGSLGNTIYFGEGSWLTVV.